These T cell receptor beta chains were read from a single sample in a study of cytomegalovirus exposure and HLA in healthy donors. TCRdb's table, derived via immunoSEQ multiplex PCR, lists solely in-frame clones and lacks some. The sample gives 130,000 or so clones, 82% of which show up once; around 2% is in the top ten. Sequencing was done on a sample of PBMCs. The receptors were gathered from a woman aged 35 to 49 in good health and CMV-seronegative. The CDR3 runs from the conserved cysteine through the conserved F or W.

v_gene: TRBV28; j_gene: TRBJ2-7; CDR3aa: CASSSPYTVNRGHPYEQYF
v_gene: TRBV4-1; j_gene: TRBJ2-5; CDR3aa: CASSRLRAETQYF
v_gene: TRBV4-3; j_gene: TRBJ1-1; CDR3aa: CASSQPLGGGRGTEAFF
v_gene: TRBV4-2; j_gene: TRBJ1-5; CDR3aa: CASSQPGQGQEPQHF
v_gene: TRBV6-1; j_gene: TRBJ2-7; CDR3aa: CASSEGGEGYEQYF
v_gene: TRBV14; j_gene: TRBJ1-2; CDR3aa: CASSQDMGQVYGYTF
v_gene: TRBV5-6; j_gene: TRBJ2-3; CDR3aa: CASSLGRTDTQYF
v_gene: TRBV5-1; j_gene: TRBJ2-7; CDR3aa: CASSLGGTVYEQYF
v_gene: TRBV29-1; j_gene: TRBJ2-3; CDR3aa: CSVEEFSSSGTDTQYF
v_gene: TRBV18; j_gene: TRBJ1-3; CDR3aa: CASSPGAGASGNTIYF
v_gene: TRBV4-2; j_gene: TRBJ1-5; CDR3aa: CASSQDHGAATNQPQHF